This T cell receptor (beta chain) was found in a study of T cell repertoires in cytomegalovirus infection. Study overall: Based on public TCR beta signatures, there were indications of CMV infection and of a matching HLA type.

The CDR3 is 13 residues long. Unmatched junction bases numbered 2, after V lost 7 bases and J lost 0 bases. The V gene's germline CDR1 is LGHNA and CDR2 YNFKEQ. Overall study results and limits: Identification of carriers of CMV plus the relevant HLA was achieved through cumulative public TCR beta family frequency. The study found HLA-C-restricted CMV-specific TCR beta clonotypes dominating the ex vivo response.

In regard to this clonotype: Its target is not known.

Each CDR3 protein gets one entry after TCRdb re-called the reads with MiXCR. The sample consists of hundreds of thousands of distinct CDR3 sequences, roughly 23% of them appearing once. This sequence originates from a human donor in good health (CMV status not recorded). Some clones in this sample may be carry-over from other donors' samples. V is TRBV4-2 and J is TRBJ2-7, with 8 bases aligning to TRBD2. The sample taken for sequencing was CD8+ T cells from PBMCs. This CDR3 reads CASIAGSSYEQYF. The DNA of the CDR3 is TGTGCCAGCATAGCGGGGAGCTCCTACGAGCAGTACTTC.